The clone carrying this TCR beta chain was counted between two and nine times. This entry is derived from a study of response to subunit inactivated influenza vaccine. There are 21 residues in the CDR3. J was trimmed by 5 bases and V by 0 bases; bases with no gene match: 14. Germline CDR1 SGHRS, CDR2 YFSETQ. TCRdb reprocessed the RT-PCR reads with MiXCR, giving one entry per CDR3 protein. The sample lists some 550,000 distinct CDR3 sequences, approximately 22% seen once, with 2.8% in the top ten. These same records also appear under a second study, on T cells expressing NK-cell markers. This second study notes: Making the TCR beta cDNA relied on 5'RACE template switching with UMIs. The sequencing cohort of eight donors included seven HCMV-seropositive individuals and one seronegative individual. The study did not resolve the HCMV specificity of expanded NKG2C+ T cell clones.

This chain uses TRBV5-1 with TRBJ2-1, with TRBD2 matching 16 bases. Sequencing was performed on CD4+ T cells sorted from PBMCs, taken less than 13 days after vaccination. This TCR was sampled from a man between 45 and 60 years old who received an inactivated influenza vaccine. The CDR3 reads CASSLVYGTGTSGGANNEQFF. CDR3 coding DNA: TGCGCCAGCAGCTTGGTATACGGTACCGGGACTAGCGGGGGGGCTAACAATGAGCAGTTCTTC.